This T cell receptor beta chain was sequenced in a study of blood T cell repertoires in COVID-19. Study-level background: Sources were T cells, B-cell-depleted T cells, or PBMCs; the material itself was cDNA or gDNA.

V gave up 5 bases and J gave up 4 bases, with 11 bases separating them. Germline V gives CDR1 GTSNPN, CDR2 SVGIG (reference sequence). The CDR3 length is 12 residues. Seattle patients were enrolled during active infection and followed longitudinally. The table came from immunoSEQ multiplex PCR; TCRdb's copy has only in-frame clones and leaves some out. The sample includes 96,000 or so clones, 75% to 85% of them seen just once. Sequences were obtained from peripheral blood. V is TRBV30 and J is TRBJ1-2, with D hard to call. The source is an elderly man with COVID-19, enrolled during active disease. CDR3 DNA: TGTGCCTGGGGTCACGGGGTCTATGGCTACACCTTC. Protein product: CAWGHGVYGYTF.